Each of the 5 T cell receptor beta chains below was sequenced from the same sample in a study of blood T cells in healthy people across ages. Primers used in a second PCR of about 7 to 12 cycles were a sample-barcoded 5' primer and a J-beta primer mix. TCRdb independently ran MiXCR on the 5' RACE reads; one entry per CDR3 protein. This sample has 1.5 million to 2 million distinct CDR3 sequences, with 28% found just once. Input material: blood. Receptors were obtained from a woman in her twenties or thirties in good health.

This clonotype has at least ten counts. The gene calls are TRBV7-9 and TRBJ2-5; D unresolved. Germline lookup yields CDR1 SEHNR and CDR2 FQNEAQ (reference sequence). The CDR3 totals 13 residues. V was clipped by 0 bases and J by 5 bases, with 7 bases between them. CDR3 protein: CASSLAGWETQYF. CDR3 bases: TGTGCCAGCAGCTTAGCGGGTTGGGAGACCCAGTACTTC. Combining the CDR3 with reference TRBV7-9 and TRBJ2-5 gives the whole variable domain DTGVSQNPRHKITKRGQNVTFRCDPISEHNRLYWYRQTLGQGPEFLTYFQNEAQLEKSRLLSDRFSAERPKGSFSTLEIQRTEQGDSAMYLCASSLAGWETQYFGPGTRLLVL.

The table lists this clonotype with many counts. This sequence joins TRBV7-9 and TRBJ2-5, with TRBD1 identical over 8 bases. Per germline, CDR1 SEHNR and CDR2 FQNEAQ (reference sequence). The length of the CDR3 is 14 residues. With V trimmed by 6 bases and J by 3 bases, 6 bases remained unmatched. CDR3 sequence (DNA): TGTGCCAGCAGTCGGACAGGGCGGGAAGAGACCCAGTACTTC. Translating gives CASSRTGREETQYF.

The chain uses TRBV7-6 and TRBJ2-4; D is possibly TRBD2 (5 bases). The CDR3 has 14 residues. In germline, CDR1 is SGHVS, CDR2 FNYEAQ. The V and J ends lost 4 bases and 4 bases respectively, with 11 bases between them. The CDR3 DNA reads TGTGCCAGCAGCTCTGGACTTGGTAAAAACATTCAGTACTTC. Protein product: CASSSGLGKNIQYF.

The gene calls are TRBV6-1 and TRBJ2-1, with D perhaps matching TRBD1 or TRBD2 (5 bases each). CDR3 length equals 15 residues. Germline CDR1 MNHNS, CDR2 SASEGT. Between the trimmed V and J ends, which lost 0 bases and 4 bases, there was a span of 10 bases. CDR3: CASSEAGTQYNEQFF. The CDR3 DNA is TGTGCCAGCAGTGAAGCAGGGACGCAATACAATGAGCAGTTCTTC.

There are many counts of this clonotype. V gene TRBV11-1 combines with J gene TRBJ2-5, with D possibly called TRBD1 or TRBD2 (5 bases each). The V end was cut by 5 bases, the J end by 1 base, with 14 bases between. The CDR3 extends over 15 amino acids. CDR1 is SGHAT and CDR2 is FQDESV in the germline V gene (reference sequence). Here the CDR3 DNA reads TGTGCCAGCAGCCCACCGGGACCTAGCCAAGAGACCCAGTACTTC. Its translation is CASSPPGPSQETQYF.